This T cell receptor beta chain was retrieved from a study of regulatory T cells in long-lasting Graves disease. Study-wide results and caveats: Persistent Graves' disease cases displayed lower TCR diversity than newly diagnosed ones.

Both iRepertoire HTBI primers and Arm-PCR of CDR3 regions were used to build the TCR beta libraries. In TCRdb, the multiplex PCR reads were re-called with MiXCR into one record per CDR3 protein. The table shows approximately 360,000 distinct CDR3 sequences, with approximately 10% occurring only once. As for time point: newly diagnosed GD, antithyroid drugs for less than 3 months. There was RNA extracted from PBMCs, and the TCR library was made from it. This clonotype was observed many times. What it binds is not known. There are 14 residues in the CDR3. The ends lost 6 bases at V and 7 bases at J; junction bases unmatched: 6. The V gene's germline CDR1 is MNHEY and CDR2 SMNVEV (reference sequence). This sample was also put to use in a study of T cells in Graves' hyperthyroidism and ophthalmopathy. That work contributes: Ophthalmopathy was model-predicted a median about six months pre-onset.

The sample consisted of peripheral blood mononuclear cells (PBMCs), taken at new diagnosis, from a patient treated with antithyroid drugs. V gene TRBV27 combines with J gene TRBJ2-1, with 10 bases fitting TRBD2. This TCR came from a woman aged 18-30 years with Graves disease. The CDR3 DNA is TGTGCCAGCAGAGAGCGGGGGGGCAGGAATGAGCAGTTCTTC. Protein: CASRERGGRNEQFF.